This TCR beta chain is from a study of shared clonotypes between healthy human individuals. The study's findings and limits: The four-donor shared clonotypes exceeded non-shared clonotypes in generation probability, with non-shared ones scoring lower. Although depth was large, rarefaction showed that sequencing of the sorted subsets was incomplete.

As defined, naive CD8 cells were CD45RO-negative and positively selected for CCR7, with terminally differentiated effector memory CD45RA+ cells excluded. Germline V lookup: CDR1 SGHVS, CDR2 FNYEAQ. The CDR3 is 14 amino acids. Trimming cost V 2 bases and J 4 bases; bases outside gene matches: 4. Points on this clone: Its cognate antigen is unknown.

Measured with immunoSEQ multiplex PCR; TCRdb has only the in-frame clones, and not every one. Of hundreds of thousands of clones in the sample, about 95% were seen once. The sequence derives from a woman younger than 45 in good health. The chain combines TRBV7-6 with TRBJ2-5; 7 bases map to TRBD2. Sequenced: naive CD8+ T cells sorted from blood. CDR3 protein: CASSLYGGGETQYF. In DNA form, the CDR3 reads TGTGCCAGCAGCTTATATGGGGGGGGAGAGACCCAGTACTTC.